The rows below give T cell receptor beta chains drawn from one sample of a study of T cells after yellow fever vaccination. TCRdb itself ran the 5' RACE reads through MiXCR, one entry per CDR3 protein. Of some 300,000 distinct CDR3 sequences in the sample, roughly 8% were seen once. This specimen was PBMCs, taken about 49 days after the first yellow fever vaccination. Source of these receptors: a man aged 18 to 30 who received the YFV17D yellow fever vaccine. Each CDR3 is given with its conserved first and last residue. A D gene is named only where the DNA matches it firmly. Where a row states a size, it is once, few, many or the class of an expanded clone; other rows omit it.

V	D	size	J	DNA	CDR3
TRBV20-1	.	.	TRBJ1-2	TGCAGTGCCGAGACCGGGCTTGGGGGCTACACCTTC	CSAETGLGGYTF
TRBV29-1	.	.	TRBJ2-1	TGCAGCGTCGAAAGGACGGTGAATGAGCAGTTCTTC	CSVERTVNEQFF
TRBV5-6	.	few	TRBJ1-1	TGTGCCAGCAGCATAGGGAATGCCGCTGAAGCTTTCTTT	CASSIGNAAEAFF
TRBV7-6	.	.	TRBJ2-5	TGTGCCAGCAGCCGGGTGGATGTACTAGCCTCGGGGGAGACCCAGTACTTC	CASSRVDVLASGETQYF
TRBV18	.	.	TRBJ1-1	TGTGCCAGCTCACCTTCGAGGTACACTGAAGCTTTCTTT	CASSPSRYTEAFF
TRBV20-1	.	many	TRBJ1-3	TGCAGTGCTAGAGACGGAGAACAGGGCCGCTCTGGAAACACCATATATTTT	CSARDGEQGRSGNTIYF
TRBV28	TRBD1	.	TRBJ1-3	TGTGCCAGCAGTTTATTCGGACAGGGAGTAGGAAACACCATATATTTT	CASSLFGQGVGNTIYF
TRBV5-1	.	many	TRBJ2-5	TGCGCCAGCAGCGATATCGGACCATCCTCCCAAGAGACCCAGTACTTC	CASSDIGPSSQETQYF
TRBV7-2	.	many	TRBJ2-7	TGTGCCAGCAGCTACCGACATTCCTACGAGCAGTACTTC	CASSYRHSYEQYF
TRBV7-2	.	few	TRBJ2-7	TGTGCCAGCAGCTCTAGGATAAGGGGTCCTTCCTACGAGCAGTACTTC	CASSSRIRGPSYEQYF
TRBV28	TRBD1	few	TRBJ1-1	TGTGCCAGCAGTACGACAGGGTACACTGAAGCTTTCTTT	CASSTTGYTEAFF
TRBV5-1	TRBD2	few	TRBJ2-5	TGCGCCAGCAGCTCAACCGGGACTAGCGGGATCATGGAGACCCAGTACTTC	CASSSTGTSGIMETQYF
TRBV7-2	.	few	TRBJ2-1	TGTGCCAGCTCCCCCTCGGGACGTTCTATCAATGAGCAGTTCTTC	CASSPSGRSINEQFF
TRBV4-2	.	.	TRBJ2-3	TGTGCCAGCAGCCAAGAAGGGGGGTGGACAGATACGCAGTATTTT	CASSQEGGWTDTQYF
TRBV4-3	.	few	TRBJ2-1	TGCGCCAGCAGCCAAGACCCCCCCTACAATGAGCAGTTCTTC	CASSQDPPYNEQFF
TRBV18	.	.	TRBJ2-5	TGTGCCAGCTCACCTTCGAAGGGGGGGAAGACCCAGTACTTC	CASSPSKGGKTQYF
TRBV5-6	.	few	TRBJ1-1	TGTGCCAGCAGCTCCCAGATAGGGAAAACTGAAGCTTTCTTT	CASSSQIGKTEAFF
TRBV12-3/TRBV12-4	.	many	TRBJ1-1	TGTGCCAGCAGTTTAACAGGGACCACTGAAGCTTTCTTT	CASSLTGTTEAFF
TRBV20-1	TRBD1	few	TRBJ2-1	TGCAGTGCTAGAAGACAGGGAAGCTCCTACAATGAGCAGTTCTTC	CSARRQGSSYNEQFF
TRBV5-4	TRBD1	.	TRBJ1-4	TGTGCCAGCAGCTTACCCGGGACAGATGAAAAACTGTTTTTT	CASSLPGTDEKLFF
TRBV4-1	.	.	TRBJ2-4	TGCGCCAGCAGCCAGAGGGGTTGGGGGGTCAGCGAAAACATTCAGTACTTC	CASSQRGWGVSENIQYF
TRBV7-9	.	.	TRBJ2-5	TGTGCCAGCAGCTTAGGACGTACAGAGACCCAGTACTTC	CASSLGRTETQYF
TRBV7-2	TRBD1	many	TRBJ1-1	TGTGCCAGCAGCTCAATGGAAAAACAGGGGATGAACACTGAAGCTTTCTTT	CASSSMEKQGMNTEAFF
TRBV7-9	.	many	TRBJ1-1	TGTGCCAGCGGCACGGGGACTGAAGCTTTCTTT	CASGTGTEAFF
TRBV6-2/TRBV6-3	TRBD2	.	TRBJ2-5	TGTGCCAGCCAGCGGGGGGCCACAGAGACCCAGTACTTC	CASQRGATETQYF
TRBV7-7	TRBD1	many	TRBJ2-1	TGTGCCAGCAGCCTCTCCCCTGACAGGGGTGAGCAGTTCTTC	CASSLSPDRGEQFF
TRBV20-1	TRBD2	.	TRBJ2-5	TGCAGTGCTCCGACGGCGGGGGAAGAGACCCAGTACTTC	CSAPTAGEETQYF
TRBV5-1	.	many	TRBJ2-5	TGCGCCAGCAGCGTTGGCGGGGGCGAGGAGACCCAGTACTTC	CASSVGGGEETQYF
TRBV7-3	.	.	TRBJ2-3	TGTGCCAGCAGCTTGGGGGTGTCTGGCCCAGATACGCAGTATTTT	CASSLGVSGPDTQYF
TRBV11-2	TRBD2	many	TRBJ2-1	TGTGCCAGCAGCACTAGCGGGGAGAATGAGCAGTTCTTC	CASSTSGENEQFF
TRBV5-1	.	few	TRBJ2-1	TGCGCCAGCAGATTATCAGGCGGGTATGAGCAGTTCTTC	CASRLSGGYEQFF
TRBV11-2	.	.	TRBJ1-1	TGTGCCAGCAGCTTAACCCCTGCGGCCAGCAAAATGAACACTGAAGCTTTCTTT	CASSLTPAASKMNTEAFF
TRBV6-1	.	.	TRBJ2-7	TGTGCCAGCAGGACCCCGGGACTGAACGTCCTCGAGCAGTACTTC	CASRTPGLNVLEQYF
TRBV10-3	TRBD1	few	TRBJ2-6	TGTGCCTCCAAGGACAGGGGGTCTGTAGATTCTGGGGCCAACGTCCTGACTTTC	CASKDRGSVDSGANVLTF
TRBV4-1	.	many	TRBJ1-6	TGCGCCAGCAGCCAAGCGGGTTTAAATAATTCACCCCTCCACTTT	CASSQAGLNNSPLHF
TRBV5-1	.	.	TRBJ2-3	TGCGCCAGCAGCCTTGAATGGACTTCTAGCACAGATACGCAGTATTTT	CASSLEWTSSTDTQYF
TRBV13	.	few	TRBJ1-2	TGTGCCAGCAGCGCCGATCTACAGCGTGAGAATGGCTACACCTTC	CASSADLQRENGYTF
TRBV5-1	.	.	TRBJ2-3	TGCGCCAGCGGGAAAAGCACAGATACGCAGTATTTT	CASGKSTDTQYF